This T cell receptor (beta chain) was documented in a study of T cell clonality in common variable immunodeficiency. This clone has ten or more counts. Its specificity is unknown. The read ends 3 residues before the CDR3 terminus; that terminus is restored from the germline J gene. Trimming cost V 0 bases and J 3 bases; bases outside gene matches: 9. The germline CDR1 and CDR2 sequences are GTSNPN and SVGIG (reference sequence). The CDR3 totals 17 residues. Findings and caveats of the study: Links between repertoire features and CVID complications were heterogeneity-limited.

The data were produced by immunoSEQ multiplex PCR, yet TCRdb's version contains in-frame clones alone and is incomplete. This repertoire holds roughly 60,000 clones, and none appear only once. Sequenced input: peripheral blood mononuclear cells. The TCR was taken from a person between 18 and 75 years old in good health. The V and J genes are TRBV30 and TRBJ1-5; 9 bases line up with TRBD1. The CDR3 loop reads CAWSVGSGTGYNQPQHF. CDR3 bases read: TGTGCCTGGAGTGTCGGCTCCGGGACAGGGTACAATCAGCCC.